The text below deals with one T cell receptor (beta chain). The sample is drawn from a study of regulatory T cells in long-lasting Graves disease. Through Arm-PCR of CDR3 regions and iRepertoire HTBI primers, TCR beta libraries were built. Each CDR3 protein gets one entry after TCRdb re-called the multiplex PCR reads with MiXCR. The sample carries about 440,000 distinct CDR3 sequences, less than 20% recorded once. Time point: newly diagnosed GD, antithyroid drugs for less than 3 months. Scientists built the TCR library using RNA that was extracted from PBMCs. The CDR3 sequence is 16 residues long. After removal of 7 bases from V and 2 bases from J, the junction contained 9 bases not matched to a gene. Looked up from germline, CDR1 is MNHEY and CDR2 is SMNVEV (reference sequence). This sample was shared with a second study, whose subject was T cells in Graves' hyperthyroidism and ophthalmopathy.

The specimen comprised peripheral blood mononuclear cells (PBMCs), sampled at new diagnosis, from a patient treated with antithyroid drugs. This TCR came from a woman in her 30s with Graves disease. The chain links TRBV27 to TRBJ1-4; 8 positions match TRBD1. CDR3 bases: TGTGCCAGCATAGACAGGGGACCTTTTACTAATGAAAAACTGTTTTTT. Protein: CASIDRGPFTNEKLFF.